One T cell receptor (beta chain) is described in this entry. The antigen is not known. Each CDR3 protein is one row after TCRdb ran MiXCR on the 5' RACE reads. Seen here are about 84,000 distinct CDR3 sequences, about a tenth observed once, and the top ten hold more than 1.5%. This record comes from a study of neurological immune-mediated disorders. Study-level findings and limits: No expanded-clone CDR3 amino acid sequence recurred across subjects, suggesting private TCR-beta repertoires. HTLV-1-associated myelopathy ranked highest for TCR clonal expansion and multiple sclerosis lowest, beneath healthy controls.

This CDR3 region has 16 residues. Deletions cut 2 bases from V and 9 bases from J, with 20 bases between. The sequence came from a middle-aged man in good health. The sequenced material came from PBMCs. V gene TRBV12-3 or TRBV12-4 combines with J gene TRBJ2-1; D gene unclear. The CDR3 sequence is CASSLRALSPRGEQFF. CDR3 nucleotide sequence: TGTGCCAGCAGTTTAAGGGCGCTAAGCCCCCGCGGTGAGCAGTTCTTC.